These T cell receptor beta chains were read from a single sample in a study of human T cells and chemical hapten exposure. TCRdb re-called the RACE reads through MiXCR, storing one row per CDR3 protein. This sample has around 110,000 distinct CDR3 sequences, with about an eighth found just once. The sample consisted of whole blood, taken in connection with sensitization to the hapten diphenylcyclopropenone (DPC). These receptors all come from a woman between 50 and 59 years old with alopecia areata. Some clones in this sample may be carry-over from other donors' samples. Both conserved end residues are part of each CDR3. The D gene is left open where the match is weak. The size field is filled for only some rows; it gives once, few, many or a size class.

>TRBJ2-7|-|-|TRBV2
CASTPPLIGQTFPYEQYF
TGTGCCAGCACTCCGCCGCTAATCGGGCAGACGTTTCCCTACGAGCAGTACTTC
>TRBJ2-3|-|many|TRBV27
CASSVIQGFGTDTQYF
TGTGCCAGCAGCGTGATACAGGGATTCGGCACAGATACGCAGTATTTT
>TRBJ2-7|-|many|TRBV29-1
CSAARSGYEQYF
TGCAGCGCCGCCCGGTCGGGCTACGAGCAGTACTTC
>TRBJ2-6|-|-|TRBV27
CASSLSRGFGANVLTF
TGTGCCAGCAGTTTATCGAGGGGGTTCGGGGCCAACGTCCTGACTTTC
>TRBJ2-3|-|-|TRBV7-6
CASSLVGGRSTDTQYF
TGTGCCAGCAGCTTAGTCGGGGGAAGGTCCACAGATACGCAGTATTTT
>TRBJ2-1|-|few|TRBV7-9
CASSLRGVVEFF
TGTGCCAGCAGCTTACGGGGTGTCGTGGAGTTCTTC
>TRBJ2-1|TRBD1|-|TRBV12-3/TRBV12-4
CASRPGQPSYNEQFF
TGTGCCAGCAGGCCGGGACAGCCCTCCTACAATGAGCAGTTCTTC
>TRBJ1-6|-|many|TRBV21-1
CASSKRDRALRRDSPLHF
TGTGCCAGCAGCAAACGAGACAGGGCCCTCCGGAGGGATTCACCCCTCCACTTT
>TRBJ2-2|-|-|TRBV28
CASQKNTGELFF
TGTGCCAGCCAGAAGAACACCGGGGAGCTGTTTTTT
>TRBJ2-1|TRBD2|few|TRBV4-2
CASSPPPGTRRDEQFF
TGTGCCAGCAGTCCACCCCCCGGGACTAGGAGGGATGAGCAGTTCTTC
>TRBJ2-5|-|few|TRBV3-1
CASSQMLPPQETQYF
TGTGCCAGCAGCCAAATGTTACCACCTCAAGAGACCCAGTACTTC
>TRBJ2-7|TRBD2|many|TRBV6-2/TRBV6-3
CASSQLAGDSYEQYF
TGTGCCAGCAGTCAGCTAGCGGGGGACTCCTACGAGCAGTACTTC
>TRBJ2-1|TRBD2|-|TRBV19
CASSIWGTSGSTNEQFF
TGTGCCAGTAGTATATGGGGGACTAGCGGGAGTACGAATGAGCAGTTCTTC
>TRBJ2-7|TRBD1|-|TRBV27
CASSSPSGTGSSFGYEQYF
TGTGCCAGCAGTTCCCCATCCGGGACAGGGTCCAGCTTTGGCTACGAGCAGTACTTC
>TRBJ2-7|TRBD1|many|TRBV2
CAIRTGAEQYF
TGTGCCATCCGGACAGGGGCCGAGCAGTACTTC